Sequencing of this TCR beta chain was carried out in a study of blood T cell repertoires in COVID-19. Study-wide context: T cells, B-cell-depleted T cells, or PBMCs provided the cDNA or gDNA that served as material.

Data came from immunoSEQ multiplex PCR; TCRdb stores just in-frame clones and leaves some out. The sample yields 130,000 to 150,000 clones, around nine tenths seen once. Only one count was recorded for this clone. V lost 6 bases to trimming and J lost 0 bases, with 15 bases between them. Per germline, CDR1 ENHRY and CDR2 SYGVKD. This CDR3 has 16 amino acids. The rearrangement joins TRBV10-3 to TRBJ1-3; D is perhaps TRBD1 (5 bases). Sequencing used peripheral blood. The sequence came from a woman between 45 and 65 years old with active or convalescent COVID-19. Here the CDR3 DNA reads TGTGCCATCAGCAACGACAGACCCAGCTCTGGAAACACCATATATTTT. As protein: CAISNDRPSSGNTIYF.